The source of this T cell receptor beta chain is a study of CXCR3-negative and CXCR3-positive naive CD8 T cells. For the study at large: Total TRB output reached about 150 million reads, about 1.5 +/- 0.3 million per library. Study-level findings and limits: Naive CXCR3-positive cells had TRB CDR3s more hydrophobic than those of CXCR3-negative naive cells.

This clonotype is classed as medium-sized by frequency. Its target is unknown. UMI labels and 5' RACE were used to prepare the TRB cDNA libraries. Reprocessing the 5' RACE reads, TCRdb reports a single entry for every CDR3 protein and omits DNA. The sample includes 7,500 to 8,500 distinct CDR3 sequences. Sequencing was performed on naive CXCR3+ CD8+ T cells from blood. Subset defined: CD45RO-CCR7+CD27+CD95- naive CD8+ T cells expressing CXCR3 (TNR3+). The clonotype originates from a human donor in good health. Some clones in this sample may be carry-over from other donors' samples.

The CDR3 reads CASSLAGQNQPQHF. The V call is TRBV7-9, the J call TRBJ1-5; without DNA, the TCRdb call of TRBD1 cannot be checked. CDR1 is SEHNR, CDR2 FQNEAQ, per germline (reference sequence). The CDR3 runs to 14 residues.